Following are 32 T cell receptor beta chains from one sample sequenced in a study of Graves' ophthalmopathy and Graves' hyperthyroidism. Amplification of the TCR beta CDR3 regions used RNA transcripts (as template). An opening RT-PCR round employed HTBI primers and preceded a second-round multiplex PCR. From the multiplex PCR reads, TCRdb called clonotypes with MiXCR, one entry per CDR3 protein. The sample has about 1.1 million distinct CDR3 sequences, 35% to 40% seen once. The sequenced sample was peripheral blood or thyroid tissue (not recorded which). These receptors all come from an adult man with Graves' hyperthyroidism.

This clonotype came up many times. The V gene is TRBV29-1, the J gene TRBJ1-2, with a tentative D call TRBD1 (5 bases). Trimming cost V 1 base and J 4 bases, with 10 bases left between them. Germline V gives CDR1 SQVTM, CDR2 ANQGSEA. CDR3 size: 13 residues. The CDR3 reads CSVEGDSVYGYTF. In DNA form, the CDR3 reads TGCAGCGTTGAAGGTGACAGCGTCTATGGCTACACCTTC.

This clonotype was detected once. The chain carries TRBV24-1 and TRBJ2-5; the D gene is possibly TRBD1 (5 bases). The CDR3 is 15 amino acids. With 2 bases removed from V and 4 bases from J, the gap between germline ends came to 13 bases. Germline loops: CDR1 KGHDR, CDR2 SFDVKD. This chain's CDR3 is CATSDSGGHGETQYF. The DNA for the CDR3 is TGTGCCACCAGTGATTCGGGCGGACACGGAGAGACCCAGTACTTC.

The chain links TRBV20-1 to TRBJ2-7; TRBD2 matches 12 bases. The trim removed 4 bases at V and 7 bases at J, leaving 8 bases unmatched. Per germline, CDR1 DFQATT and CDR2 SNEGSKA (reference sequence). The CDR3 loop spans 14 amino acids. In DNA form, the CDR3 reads TGCAGTGCTACTCCACTAGCGGGAGGAGGTGAGCAGTACTTC. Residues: CSATPLAGGGEQYF.

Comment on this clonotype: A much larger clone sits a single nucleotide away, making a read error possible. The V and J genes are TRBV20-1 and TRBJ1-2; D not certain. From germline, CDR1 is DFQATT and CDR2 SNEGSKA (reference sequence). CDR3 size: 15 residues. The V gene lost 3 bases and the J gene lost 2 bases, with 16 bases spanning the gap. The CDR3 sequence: CSASDLLRSNYGYTF. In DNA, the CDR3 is TGCAGTGCTAGTGATCTATTACGCTCGAACTATGGCTACACCTTC.

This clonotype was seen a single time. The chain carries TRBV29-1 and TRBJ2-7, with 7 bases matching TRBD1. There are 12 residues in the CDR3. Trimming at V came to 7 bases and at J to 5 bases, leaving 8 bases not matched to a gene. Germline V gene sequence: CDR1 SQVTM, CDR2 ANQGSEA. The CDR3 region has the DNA TGCAGCGCCGCGGTTCAGGGGGACGAGCAGTACTTC. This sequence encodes CSAAVQGDEQYF.

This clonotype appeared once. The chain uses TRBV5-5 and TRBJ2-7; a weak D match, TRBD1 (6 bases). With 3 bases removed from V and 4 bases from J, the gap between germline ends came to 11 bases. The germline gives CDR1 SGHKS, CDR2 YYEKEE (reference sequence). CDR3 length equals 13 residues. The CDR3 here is CASSSQGMYEQYF. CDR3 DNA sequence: TGTGCCAGCAGCTCTCAGGGGATGTACGAGCAGTACTTC.

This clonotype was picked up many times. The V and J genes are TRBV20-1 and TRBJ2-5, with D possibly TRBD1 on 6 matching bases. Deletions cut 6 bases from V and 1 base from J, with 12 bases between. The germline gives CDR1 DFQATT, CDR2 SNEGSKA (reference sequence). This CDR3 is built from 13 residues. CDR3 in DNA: TGCAGTGCCTTAGAACAGGGCCAAGAGACCCAGTACTTC. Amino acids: CSALEQGQETQYF.

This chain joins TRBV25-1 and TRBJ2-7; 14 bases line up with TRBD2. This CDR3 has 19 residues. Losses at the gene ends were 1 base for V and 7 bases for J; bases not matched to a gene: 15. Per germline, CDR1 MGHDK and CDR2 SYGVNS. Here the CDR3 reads CASSESIRTSGRWDGEQYF. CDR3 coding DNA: TGTGCCAGCAGTGAATCGATCCGGACTAGCGGGAGGTGGGATGGAGAGCAGTACTTC.

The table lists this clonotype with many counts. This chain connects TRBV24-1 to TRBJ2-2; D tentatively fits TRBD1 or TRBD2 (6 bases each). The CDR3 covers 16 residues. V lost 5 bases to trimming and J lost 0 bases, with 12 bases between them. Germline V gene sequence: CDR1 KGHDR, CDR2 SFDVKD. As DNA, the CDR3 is TGTGCCACCAGTGCTAGGGGGGAGACGAACACCGGGGAGCTGTTTTTT. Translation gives CATSARGETNTGELFF.

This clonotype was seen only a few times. The CDR3 spells CASSYPFGREETQYF. DNA of the CDR3: TGTGCCAGCAGCTACCCGTTTGGCAGGGAGGAGACCCAGTACTTC. V and J are TRBV5-4 and TRBJ2-5, with D perhaps TRBD1 or TRBD2 (5 bases each). The V end was cut by 3 bases, the J end by 5 bases, with 17 bases between. The germline V gene has CDR1 SGHNT and CDR2 YYREEE (reference sequence). The CDR3 loop spans 15 amino acids.

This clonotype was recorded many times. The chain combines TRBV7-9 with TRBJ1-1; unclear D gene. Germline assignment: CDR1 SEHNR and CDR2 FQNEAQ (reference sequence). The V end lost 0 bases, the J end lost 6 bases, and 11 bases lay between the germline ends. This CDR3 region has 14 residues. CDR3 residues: CASSLAGVISEAFF. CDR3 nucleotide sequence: TGTGCCAGCAGCTTAGCCGGGGTAATCTCTGAAGCTTTCTTT. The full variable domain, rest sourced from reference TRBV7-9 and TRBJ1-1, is DTGVSQNPRHKITKRGQNVTFRCDPISEHNRLYWYRQTLGQGPEFLTYFQNEAQLEKSRLLSDRFSAERPKGSFSTLEIQRTEQGDSAMYLCASSLAGVISEAFFGQGTRLTVV.

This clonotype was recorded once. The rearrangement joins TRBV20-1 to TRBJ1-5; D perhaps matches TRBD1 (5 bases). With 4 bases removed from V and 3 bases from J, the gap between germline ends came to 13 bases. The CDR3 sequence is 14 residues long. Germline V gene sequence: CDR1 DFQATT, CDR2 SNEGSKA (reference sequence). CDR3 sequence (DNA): TGCAGTGCTACTACAGGACGGATCAATCAGCCCCAGCATTTT. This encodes CSATTGRINQPQHF.

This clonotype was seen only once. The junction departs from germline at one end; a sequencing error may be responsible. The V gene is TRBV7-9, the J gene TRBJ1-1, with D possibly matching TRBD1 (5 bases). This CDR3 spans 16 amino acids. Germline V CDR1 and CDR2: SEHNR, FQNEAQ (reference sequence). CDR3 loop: CASSLPLDNPNTESFF. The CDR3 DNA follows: TGTGCCAGCAGCTTACCGCTGGACAACCCTAACACTGAATCTTTCTTT.

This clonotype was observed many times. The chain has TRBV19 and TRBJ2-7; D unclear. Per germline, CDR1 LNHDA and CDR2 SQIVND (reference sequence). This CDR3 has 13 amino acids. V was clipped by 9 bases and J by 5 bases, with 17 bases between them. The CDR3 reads CASVDGLGHEQYF. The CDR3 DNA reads TGTGCCAGCGTGGACGGGCTGGGCCACGAGCAGTACTTC.

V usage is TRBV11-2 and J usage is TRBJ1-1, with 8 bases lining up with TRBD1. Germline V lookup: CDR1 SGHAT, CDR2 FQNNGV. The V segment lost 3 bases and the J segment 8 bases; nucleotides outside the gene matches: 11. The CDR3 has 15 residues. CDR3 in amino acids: CASSFPSVGDREAFF. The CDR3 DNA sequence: TGTGCCAGCAGCTTTCCCAGCGTGGGGGACAGGGAAGCTTTCTTT.

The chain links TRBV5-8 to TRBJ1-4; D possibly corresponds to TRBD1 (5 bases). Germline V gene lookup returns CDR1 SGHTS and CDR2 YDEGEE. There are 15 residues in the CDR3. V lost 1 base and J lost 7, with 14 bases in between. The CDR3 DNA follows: TGTGCCAGCAGCTTGTGGGAATCAGGGAGTGAAAAACTGTTTTTT. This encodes CASSLWESGSEKLFF.

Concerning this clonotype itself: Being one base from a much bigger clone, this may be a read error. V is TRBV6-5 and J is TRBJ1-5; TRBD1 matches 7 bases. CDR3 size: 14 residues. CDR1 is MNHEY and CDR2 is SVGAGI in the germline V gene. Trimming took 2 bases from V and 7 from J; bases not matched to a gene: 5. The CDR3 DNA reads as TGTGCCAGCAGTTACGCGACAGGGAGACAGCCCCAGCATTTT. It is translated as CASSYATGRQPQHF.

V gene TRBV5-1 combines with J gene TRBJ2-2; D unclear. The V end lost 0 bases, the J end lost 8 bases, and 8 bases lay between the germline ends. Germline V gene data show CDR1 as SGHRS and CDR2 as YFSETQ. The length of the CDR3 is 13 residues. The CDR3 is CASSLGKPGELFF. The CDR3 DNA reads TGCGCCAGCAGCTTGGGGAAACCTGGGGAGCTGTTTTTT.

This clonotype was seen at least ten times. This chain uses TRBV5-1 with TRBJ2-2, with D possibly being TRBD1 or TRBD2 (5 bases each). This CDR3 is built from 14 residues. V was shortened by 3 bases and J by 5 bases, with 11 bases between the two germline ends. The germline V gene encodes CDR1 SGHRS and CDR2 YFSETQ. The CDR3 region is CASSWTGQTGELFF. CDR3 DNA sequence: TGCGCCAGCAGCTGGACGGGGCAGACCGGGGAGCTGTTTTTT.

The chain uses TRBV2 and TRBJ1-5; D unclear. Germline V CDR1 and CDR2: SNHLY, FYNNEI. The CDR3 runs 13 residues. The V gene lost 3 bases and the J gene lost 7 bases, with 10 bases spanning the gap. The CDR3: CASSDELGQPQHF. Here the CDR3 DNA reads TGTGCCAGCAGTGATGAATTGGGACAGCCCCAGCATTTT.

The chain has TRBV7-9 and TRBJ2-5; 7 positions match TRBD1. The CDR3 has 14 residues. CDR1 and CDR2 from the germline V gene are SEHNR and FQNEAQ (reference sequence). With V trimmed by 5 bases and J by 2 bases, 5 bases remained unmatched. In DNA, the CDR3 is TGTGCCAGCAGCACCCGGGGACAGCAAGAGACCCAGTACTTC. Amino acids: CASSTRGQQETQYF.

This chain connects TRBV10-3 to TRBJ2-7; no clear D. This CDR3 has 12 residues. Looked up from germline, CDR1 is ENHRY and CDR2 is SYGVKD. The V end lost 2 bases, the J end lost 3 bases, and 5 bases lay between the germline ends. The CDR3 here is CAISEDIYEQYF. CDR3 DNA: TGTGCCATCAGTGAGGACATCTACGAGCAGTACTTC.

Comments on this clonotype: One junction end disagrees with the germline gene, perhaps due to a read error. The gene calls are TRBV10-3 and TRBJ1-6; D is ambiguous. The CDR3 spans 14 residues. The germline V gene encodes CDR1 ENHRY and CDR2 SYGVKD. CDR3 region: CAISEIVGNSLLHF. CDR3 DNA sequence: TGTGCCATCAGTGAAATCGTAGGGAATTCACTCCTCCACTTT.

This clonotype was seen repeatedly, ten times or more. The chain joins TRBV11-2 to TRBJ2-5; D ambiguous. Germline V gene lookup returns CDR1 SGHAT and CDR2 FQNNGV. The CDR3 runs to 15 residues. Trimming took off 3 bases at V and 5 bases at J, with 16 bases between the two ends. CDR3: CASSFEAAPVETQYF. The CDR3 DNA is TGTGCCAGCAGCTTTGAGGCGGCCCCTGTCGAGACCCAGTACTTC.

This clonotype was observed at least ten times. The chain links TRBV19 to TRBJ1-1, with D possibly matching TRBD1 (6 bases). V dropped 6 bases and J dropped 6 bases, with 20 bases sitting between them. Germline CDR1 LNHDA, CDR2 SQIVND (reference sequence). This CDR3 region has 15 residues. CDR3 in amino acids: CASRLQQGPLAEAFF. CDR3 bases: TGTGCCAGTAGACTTCAACAGGGTCCGCTTGCTGAAGCTTTCTTT.

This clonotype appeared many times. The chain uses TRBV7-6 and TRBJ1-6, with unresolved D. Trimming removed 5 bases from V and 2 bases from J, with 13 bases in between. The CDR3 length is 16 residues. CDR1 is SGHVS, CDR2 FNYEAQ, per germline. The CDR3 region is CASSPSNGAYNSPLHF. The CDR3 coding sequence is TGTGCCAGCAGCCCCTCGAACGGGGCCTATAATTCACCCCTCCACTTT.

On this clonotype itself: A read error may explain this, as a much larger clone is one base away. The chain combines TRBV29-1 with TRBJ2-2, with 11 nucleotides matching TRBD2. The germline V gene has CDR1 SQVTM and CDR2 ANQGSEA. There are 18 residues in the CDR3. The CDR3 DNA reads TGCAGCGCTGAACTTGGGACTAGCGGAGTCGCGAACACCGGGGAGCTGTTTTTT. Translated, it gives CSAELGTSGVANTGELFF.

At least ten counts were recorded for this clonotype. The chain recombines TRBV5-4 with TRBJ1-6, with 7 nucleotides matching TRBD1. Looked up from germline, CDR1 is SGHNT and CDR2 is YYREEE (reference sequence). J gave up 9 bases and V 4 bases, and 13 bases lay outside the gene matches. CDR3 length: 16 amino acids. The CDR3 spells CASSARQGGTSSPLHF. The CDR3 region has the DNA TGTGCCAGCAGCGCTAGACAGGGAGGGACTAGTTCACCCCTCCACTTT.

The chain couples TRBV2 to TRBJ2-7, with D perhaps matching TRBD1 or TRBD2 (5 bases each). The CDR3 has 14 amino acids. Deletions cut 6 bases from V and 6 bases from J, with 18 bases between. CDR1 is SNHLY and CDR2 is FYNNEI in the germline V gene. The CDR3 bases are TGTGCCAGCAGCTTTGACGGGGACCGAGGCGAGCAGTACTTC. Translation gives CASSFDGDRGEQYF.

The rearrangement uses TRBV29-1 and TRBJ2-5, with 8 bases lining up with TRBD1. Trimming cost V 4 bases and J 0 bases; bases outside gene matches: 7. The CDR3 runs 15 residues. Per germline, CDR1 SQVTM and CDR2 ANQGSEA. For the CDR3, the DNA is TGCAGCGTTGCTGGGGACAGGTTGTACCAAGAGACCCAGTACTTC. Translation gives CSVAGDRLYQETQYF.

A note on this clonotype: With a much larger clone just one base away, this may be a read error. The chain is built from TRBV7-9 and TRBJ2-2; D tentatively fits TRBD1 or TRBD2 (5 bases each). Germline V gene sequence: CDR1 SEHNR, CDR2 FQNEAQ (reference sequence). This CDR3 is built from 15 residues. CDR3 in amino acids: CASSNLNRNTGEPFF. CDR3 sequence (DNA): TGTGCCAGCAGCAACCTAAACAGGAACACCGGGGAGCCGTTTTTT. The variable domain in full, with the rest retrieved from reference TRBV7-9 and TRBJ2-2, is DTGVSQNPRHKITKRGQNVTFRCDPISEHNRLYWYRQTLGQGPEFLTYFQNEAQLEKSRLLSDRFSAERPKGSFSTLEIQRTEQGDSAMYLCASSNLNRNTGEPFFGEGSRLTVL.

The CDR3 region is CASSFRQGLGQYF. The CDR3 DNA follows: TGTGCCAGCAGCTTCAGACAGGGCTTGGGGCAGTACTTC. The rearrangement links TRBV7-8 to TRBJ2-7; 7 positions agree with TRBD1. V shed 3 bases, J shed 9 bases, and the junction held 8 bases outside the gene matches. The CDR3 extends over 13 amino acids. Germline assignment: CDR1 SGHVS and CDR2 FQNEAQ.